Presented here are 28 T cell receptor beta chains from one specimen sequenced in a study of CD4 T cells in relation to SARS-CoV-2 and coronaviruses. Repertoires were generated with immunoSEQ multiplex PCR, while TCRdb's copy carries only in-frame clones and drops some. The sample consists of tens of thousands of clones, 86% of them appearing once. Unexposed donor CD4+ T cells date from about 2011-2018, before the COVID-19 pandemic. Input material: memory CD4+ T cells from PBMCs. Receptor source: a human donor in good health.

The V gene is TRBV18, the J gene TRBJ2-2; D unclear. The CDR3 runs 11 residues. Looked up from germline, CDR1 is KGHSH and CDR2 is LQKENI. Trimming shortened V by 2 bases and J by 8 bases, and 3 bases separated the two germline ends. The CDR3 reads CASSPGGELFF. CDR3 nucleotide sequence: TGTGCCAGCTCACCAGGTGGGGAGCTGTTTTTT.

This chain links TRBV7-3 with TRBJ2-2; maybe TRBD1 (6 bases). Germline lookup yields CDR1 SGHTA and CDR2 FQGTGA. The CDR3 totals 16 residues. Trimming took off 1 base at V and 4 bases at J, with 13 bases between the two ends. The CDR3 DNA reads TGTGCCAGCAGCTTAAGGGGACAAACCGTCACCGGGGAGCTGTTTTTT. Translating gives CASSLRGQTVTGELFF.

The chain uses TRBV30 and TRBJ2-7; 7 bases match TRBD2. CDR1 and CDR2 from the germline V gene are GTSNPN and SVGIG (reference sequence). The ends lost 2 bases at V and 0 bases at J; junction bases unmatched: 25. This CDR3 contains 21 residues. The chain's CDR3 is CAWSPRRQGTRYSGSSYEQYF. In nucleotides, the CDR3 is TGTGCCTGGAGTCCTCGGCGGCAGGGAACCCGATATAGCGGGTCCTCCTACGAGCAGTACTTC.

This chain uses TRBV19 with TRBJ2-5; 7 bases are shared with TRBD2. The CDR3 has 15 amino acids. Germline V gene sequence: CDR1 LNHDA, CDR2 SQIVND (reference sequence). The V segment lost 7 bases and the J segment 5 bases; nucleotides outside the gene matches: 13. As DNA, the CDR3 is TGTGCCAGTAAAGATTCGGCGGGAGTTTTGGAGACCCAGTACTTC. Residues: CASKDSAGVLETQYF.

The rearrangement joins TRBV4-1 to TRBJ2-2; the D gene is possibly TRBD2 (5 bases). Germline V gene sequence: CDR1 MGHRA, CDR2 YSYEKL. V lost 0 bases and J 5 bases, leaving 10 bases between the germline ends. This CDR3 contains 15 residues. The CDR3 loop reads CASSQEGLLTGELFF. CDR3 coding DNA: TGCGCCAGCAGCCAAGAAGGACTCCTAACCGGGGAGCTGTTTTTT.

V is TRBV23-1 and J is TRBJ2-5; no definite D call. TRBV23-1 is annotated as an ORF whose role is uncertain. This CDR3 contains 11 residues. V lost 8 bases and J 5 bases, leaving 9 bases between the germline ends. The CDR3 loop reads CASCRRETQYF. The CDR3 DNA sequence: TGCGCCAGCTGCCGGCGGGAGACCCAGTACTTC.

The chain combines TRBV18 with TRBJ1-3, with D unclear. V shed 1 base and J shed 2 bases, with 9 bases lying between them. CDR1 is KGHSH and CDR2 is LQKENI in the germline V gene. The CDR3 consists of 15 residues. The CDR3 is CASSPRVNAGNTIYF. In DNA form, the CDR3 reads TGTGCCAGCTCACCACGGGTAAACGCTGGAAACACCATATATTTT.

This clone has only a few counts. V and J are TRBV6-5 and TRBJ2-7, with 7 bases that match TRBD1. Looked up from germline, CDR1 is MNHEY and CDR2 is SVGAGI. This CDR3 is 13 amino acids long. Trimming removed 7 bases from V and 6 bases from J; junction bases left unmatched: 9. This CDR3 is CASKPTGVGEQYF. The CDR3 region has the DNA TGTGCCAGCAAACCCACAGGGGTTGGCGAGCAGTACTTC.

The chain couples TRBV7-8 to TRBJ1-3; D may be TRBD1 (6 bases). The V end was cut by 4 bases, the J end by 4 bases, with 14 bases between. This CDR3 region has 15 residues. Per germline, CDR1 SGHVS and CDR2 FQNEAQ. CDR3 nucleotide sequence: TGTGCCAGCAGCTCAATGACAGGAAGGGGAAACACCATATATTTT. Translating gives CASSSMTGRGNTIYF.

The CDR3 coding sequence is TGTGCCACCAGTGCCCCTAAACGGGAGTTAGATACGCAGTATTTT. This translates into CATSAPKRELDTQYF. The gene calls are TRBV24-1 and TRBJ2-3; a possible D gene is TRBD2 (6 bases). From germline, CDR1 is KGHDR and CDR2 SFDVKD. V was pared by 5 bases and J by 5 bases, with 16 bases between. The CDR3 is made up of 15 amino acids.

This clone was seen only a few times. This chain links TRBV2 with TRBJ2-2; no reliable D call. V lost 6 bases to trimming and J lost 8 bases, with 13 bases between them. Per germline, CDR1 SNHLY and CDR2 FYNNEI. The CDR3 runs 13 residues. CDR3 sequence reads: CASRGSPAGELFF. The CDR3 DNA reads as TGTGCCAGCAGGGGGTCGCCCGCGGGGGAGCTGTTTTTT.

This chain links TRBV6-1 with TRBJ1-4; 11 nucleotides agree with TRBD1. V shed 2 bases, J shed 8 bases, and the junction held 10 bases outside the gene matches. There are 17 residues in the CDR3. From germline, CDR1 is MNHNS and CDR2 SASEGT. The CDR3 nucleotides are TGTGCCAGCAGTGAACCCCGGGGGACAGGGGGATACGAAAAACTGTTTTTT. It specifies CASSEPRGTGGYEKLFF.

The rearrangement joins TRBV10-2 to TRBJ2-1; weak D call: TRBD1 (5 bases). The V end lost 4 bases, the J end lost 7 bases, and 17 bases lay between the germline ends. Per germline, CDR1 WSHSY and CDR2 SAAADI. The CDR3 is made up of 15 amino acids. This CDR3 is CASSGYRILGNEQFF. The CDR3 DNA follows: TGCGCCAGCAGTGGCTACAGGATACTCGGGAATGAGCAGTTCTTC.

V and J are TRBV27 and TRBJ2-4; TRBD2 aligns across 10 bases. V lost 5 bases and J lost 7; bases outside the gene matches: 17. CDR1 and CDR2 from the germline V gene are MNHEY and SMNVEV (reference sequence). The CDR3 spans 18 residues. The CDR3 protein is CASSPLGSSGSIGNIQYF. The CDR3 DNA follows: TGTGCCAGCAGTCCGCTTGGGTCTAGCGGGAGTATCGGGAACATTCAGTACTTC.

V gene TRBV30 combines with J gene TRBJ1-1, with D perhaps matching TRBD1 (5 bases). The germline V and J ends were trimmed by 5 bases and 4 bases, with 11 bases remaining between them. There are 12 residues in the CDR3. Germline CDR1 and CDR2: GTSNPN and SVGIG (reference sequence). The CDR3 protein is CAWDQGGTEAFF. CDR3 DNA: TGTGCCTGGGACCAGGGAGGCACTGAAGCTTTCTTT.

This clone is a singleton in its sample. The chain joins TRBV3-1 (or the pseudogene TRBV3-2) to TRBJ2-7; 10 bases align to TRBD2. Germline trimming cut 1 base from V and 6 bases from J; bases unmatched to any gene: 9. This CDR3 has 16 residues. Germline values: CDR1 LGHDT, CDR2 YNNKEL (reference sequence). CDR3 amino acids: CASSQGSGRAGPEQYF. CDR3 in DNA: TGTGCCAGCAGCCAAGGAAGCGGGAGGGCCGGCCCCGAGCAGTACTTC.

The chain couples TRBV2 to TRBJ1-4; 11 bases align to TRBD1. J gave up 8 bases and V 6 bases, and 5 bases lay outside the gene matches. Looked up from germline, CDR1 is SNHLY and CDR2 is FYNNEI. The CDR3 spans 14 residues. In DNA, the CDR3 is TGTGCCAGCAGGGGGACAGGGGGTTACGAAAAACTGTTTTTT. Translating it yields CASRGTGGYEKLFF.

This chain links TRBV6-5 with TRBJ1-5; D perhaps matches TRBD1 (6 bases). V shed 2 bases and J shed 2 bases, with 10 bases lying between them. In germline, CDR1 is MNHEY, CDR2 SVGAGI. This CDR3 comprises 15 residues. CDR3 residues: CASSYAGGGNQPQHF. For the CDR3, the DNA is TGTGCCAGCAGTTACGCGGGGGGCGGCAATCAGCCCCAGCATTTT.

This rearrangement joins TRBV5-4 to TRBJ1-1, with TRBD1 matching 7 bases. Looked up from germline, CDR1 is SGHNT and CDR2 is YYREEE (reference sequence). Unmatched junction bases numbered 6, after V lost 0 bases and J lost 4 bases. The CDR3 contains 15 residues. The CDR3 is CASSLGDSGATEAFF. CDR3 nucleotide sequence: TGTGCCAGCAGCTTGGGGGACAGTGGAGCCACTGAAGCTTTCTTT. Full variable domain (rest looked up from reference TRBV5-4 and TRBJ1-1): ETGVTQSPTHLIKTRGQQVTLRCSSQSGHNTVSWYQQALGQGPQFIFQYYREEENGRGNFPPRFSGLQFPNYSSELNVNALELDDSALYLCASSLGDSGATEAFFGQGTRLTVV.

The chain uses TRBV6-5 and TRBJ2-2; the D gene is possibly TRBD1 (5 bases). The CDR3 runs to 15 residues. Trimming took off 5 bases at V and 0 bases at J, with 10 bases between the two ends. The germline V gene encodes CDR1 MNHEY and CDR2 SVGAGI. The CDR3 nucleotides are TGTGCCAGCAGTCCCTGGACAACGAACACCGGGGAGCTGTTTTTT. This translates into CASSPWTTNTGELFF.

This clone was recorded only once. V and J are TRBV7-3 and TRBJ2-1; a weak D match, TRBD1 (5 bases). Trimming cost V 5 bases and J 5 bases, with 16 bases left between them. CDR1 and CDR2 (germline): SGHTA, FQGTGA. The CDR3 covers 15 residues. In DNA, the CDR3 is TGTGCCAGCAGCCTTCAGGGTCTGGGAAACAATGAGCAGTTCTTC. Amino acid sequence: CASSLQGLGNNEQFF.

This chain joins TRBV28 and TRBJ2-7; D remains unclear. The V gene's germline CDR1 is MDHEN and CDR2 SYDVKM. V lost 7 bases to trimming and J lost 2 bases, with 12 bases between them. The CDR3 runs to 13 residues. CDR3 amino acids: CASIDSSTYEQYF. As DNA, the CDR3 is TGTGCCAGCATTGACTCCTCAACCTACGAGCAGTACTTC. Based on the CDR3 plus reference TRBV28 and TRBJ2-7, the full variable domain is DVKVTQSSRYLVKRTGEKVFLECVQDMDHENMFWYRQDPGLGLRLIYFSYDVKMKEKGDIPEGYSVSREKKERFSLILESASTNQTSMYLCASIDSSTYEQYFGPGTRLTVT.

J is TRBJ2-1 and V is TRBV19, with 14 bases fitting TRBD2. The V segment lost 7 bases and the J segment 1 base; nucleotides outside the gene matches: 15. The CDR3 is 20 amino acids. Germline loops: CDR1 LNHDA, CDR2 SQIVND (reference sequence). The CDR3 sequence is CASNQPGLAGGSGSYNEQFF. The CDR3 bases are TGTGCCAGTAATCAACCCGGACTAGCGGGAGGATCCGGGTCCTACAATGAGCAGTTCTTC. The whole variable domain, filled in from reference TRBV19 and TRBJ2-1, reads DGGITQSPKYLFRKEGQNVTLSCEQNLNHDAMYWYRQDPGQGLRLIYYSQIVNDFQKGDIAEGYSVSREKKESFPLTVTSAQKNPTAFYLCASNQPGLAGGSGSYNEQFFGPGTRLTVL.

The chain links TRBV6-5 to TRBJ1-3; D is unresolved. Germline assignment: CDR1 MNHEY and CDR2 SVGAGI. V dropped 0 bases and J dropped 0 bases, with 9 bases sitting between them. The CDR3 runs 16 residues. The CDR3 DNA is TGTGCCAGCAGTTACTCGACCTCCTCCTCTGGAAACACCATATATTTT. Its translation: CASSYSTSSSGNTIYF.

This rearrangement joins TRBV19 to TRBJ2-3; 12 positions agree with TRBD2. V was pared by 3 bases and J by 6 bases, with 4 bases of the junction left unmatched. This CDR3 has 15 amino acids. Germline V lookup: CDR1 LNHDA, CDR2 SQIVND (reference sequence). CDR3 DNA sequence: TGTGCCAGTAGTATGACTAGCGGGAGTATGGATACGCAGTATTTT. Its translation: CASSMTSGSMDTQYF.

V and J are TRBV19 and TRBJ2-7; either TRBD1 or TRBD2 may supply D (6 bases each). Trimming stripped 3 bases from V and 3 bases from J, with 12 bases between. Per germline, CDR1 LNHDA and CDR2 SQIVND (reference sequence). The CDR3 covers 14 residues. DNA of the CDR3: TGTGCCAGTAGTATCCCCGGGGGCCGCTACGAGCAGTACTTC. Protein product: CASSIPGGRYEQYF.

This clone has just one count. This chain joins TRBV5-5 and TRBJ1-5; the D gene is possibly TRBD1 (6 bases). This CDR3 comprises 16 residues. Per germline, CDR1 SGHKS and CDR2 YYEKEE (reference sequence). Trimming removed 4 bases from V and 3 bases from J, with 17 bases in between. As DNA, the CDR3 is TGTGCCAGCAGCGTATGGGGGGGGCACATCAATCAGCCCCAGCATTTT. It translates to CASSVWGGHINQPQHF.

The chain carries TRBV5-1 and TRBJ2-4; D perhaps matches TRBD2 (6 bases). Germline CDR1 SGHRS, CDR2 YFSETQ. The CDR3 runs to 13 residues. Between the trimmed V and J ends, which lost 8 bases and 5 bases, there was a span of 14 bases. CDR3 nucleotides: TGCGCCAGACCTCGGGGGATTGAAAACATTCAGTACTTC. Its protein is CARPRGIENIQYF.